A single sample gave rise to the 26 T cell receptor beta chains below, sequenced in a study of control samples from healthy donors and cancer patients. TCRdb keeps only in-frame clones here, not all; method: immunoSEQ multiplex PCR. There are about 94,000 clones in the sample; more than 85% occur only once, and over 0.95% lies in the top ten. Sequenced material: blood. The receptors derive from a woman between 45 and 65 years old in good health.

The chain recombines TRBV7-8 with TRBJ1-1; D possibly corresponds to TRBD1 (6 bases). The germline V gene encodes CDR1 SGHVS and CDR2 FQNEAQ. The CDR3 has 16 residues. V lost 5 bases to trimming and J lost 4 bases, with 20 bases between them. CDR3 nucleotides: TGTGCCAGCAGCGAACCGGGGGCTCAGGTAGTCACTGAAGCTTTCTTT. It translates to CASSEPGAQVVTEAFF.

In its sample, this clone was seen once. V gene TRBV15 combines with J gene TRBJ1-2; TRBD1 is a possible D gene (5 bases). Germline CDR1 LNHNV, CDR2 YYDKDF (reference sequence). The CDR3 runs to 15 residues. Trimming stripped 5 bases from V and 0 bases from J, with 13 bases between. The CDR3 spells CATSARQQPNYGYTF. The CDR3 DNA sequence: TGTGCCACCAGCGCCCGACAGCAACCTAACTATGGCTACACCTTC. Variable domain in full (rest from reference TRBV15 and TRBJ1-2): DAMVIQNPRYQVTQFGKPVTLSCSQTLNHNVMYWYQQKSSQAPKLLFHYYDKDFNNEADTPDNFQSRRPNTSFCFLDIRSPGLGDTAMYLCATSARQQPNYGYTFGSGTRLTVV.

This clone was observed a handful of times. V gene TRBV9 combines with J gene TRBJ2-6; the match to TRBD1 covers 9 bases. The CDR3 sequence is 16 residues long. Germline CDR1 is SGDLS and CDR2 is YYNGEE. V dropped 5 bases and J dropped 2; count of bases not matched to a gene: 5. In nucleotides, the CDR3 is TGTGCCAGCAGTACAACAGGGGGCGCTGGGGCCAACGTCCTGACTTTC. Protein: CASSTTGGAGANVLTF.

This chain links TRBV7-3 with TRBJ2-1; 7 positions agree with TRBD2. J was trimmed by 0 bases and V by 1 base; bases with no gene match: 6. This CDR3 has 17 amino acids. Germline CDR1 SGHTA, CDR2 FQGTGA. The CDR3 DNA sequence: TGTGCCAGCAGCTTAATGGGGCGGGAGAGCTCCTACAATGAGCAGTTCTTC. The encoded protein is CASSLMGRESSYNEQFF.

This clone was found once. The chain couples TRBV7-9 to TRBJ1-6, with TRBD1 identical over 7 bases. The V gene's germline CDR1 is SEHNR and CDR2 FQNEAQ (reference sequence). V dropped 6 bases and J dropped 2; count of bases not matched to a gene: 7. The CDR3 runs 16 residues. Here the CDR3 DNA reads TGTGCCAGCAGGCCTACAGGGGACCCCTATAATTCACCCCTCCACTTT. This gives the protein CASRPTGDPYNSPLHF.

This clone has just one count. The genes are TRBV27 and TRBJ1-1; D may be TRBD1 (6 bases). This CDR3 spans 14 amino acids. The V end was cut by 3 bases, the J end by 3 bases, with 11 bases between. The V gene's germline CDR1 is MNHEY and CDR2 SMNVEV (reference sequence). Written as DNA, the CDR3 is TGTGCCAGCAGTTTGTCAGGGGCGTACACTGAAGCTTTCTTT. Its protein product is CASSLSGAYTEAFF.

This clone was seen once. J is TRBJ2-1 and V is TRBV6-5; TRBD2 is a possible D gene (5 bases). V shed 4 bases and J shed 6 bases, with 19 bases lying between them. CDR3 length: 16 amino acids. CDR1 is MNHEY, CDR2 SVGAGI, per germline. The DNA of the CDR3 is TGTGCCAGCAGTTTTCTCCAGCCCGAGGGTGGCAATGAGCAGTTCTTC. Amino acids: CASSFLQPEGGNEQFF.

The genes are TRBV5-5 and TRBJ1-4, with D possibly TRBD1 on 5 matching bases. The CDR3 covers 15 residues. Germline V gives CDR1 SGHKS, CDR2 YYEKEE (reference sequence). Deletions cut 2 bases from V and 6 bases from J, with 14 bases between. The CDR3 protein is CASSFLGGLDEKLFF. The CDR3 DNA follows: TGTGCCAGCAGCTTCCTCGGGGGACTAGATGAAAAACTGTTTTTT.

The CDR3 reads CASSPPAERSYNEQFF. CDR3 coding DNA: TGTGCCAGCAGCCCCCCGGCGGAACGCTCCTACAATGAGCAGTTCTTC. The chain links TRBV9 to TRBJ2-1; no clear D. CDR3 length: 16 residues. Germline lookup yields CDR1 SGDLS and CDR2 YYNGEE. Trimming left V 4 bases short and J 0 bases short, with 14 bases between.

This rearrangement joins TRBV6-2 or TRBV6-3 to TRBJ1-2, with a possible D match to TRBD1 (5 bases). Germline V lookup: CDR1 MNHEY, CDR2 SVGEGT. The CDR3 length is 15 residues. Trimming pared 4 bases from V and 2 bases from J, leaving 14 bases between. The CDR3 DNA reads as TGTGCCAGCAGTTCGGACACTCCCTGGAACTATGGCTACACCTTC. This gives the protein CASSSDTPWNYGYTF.

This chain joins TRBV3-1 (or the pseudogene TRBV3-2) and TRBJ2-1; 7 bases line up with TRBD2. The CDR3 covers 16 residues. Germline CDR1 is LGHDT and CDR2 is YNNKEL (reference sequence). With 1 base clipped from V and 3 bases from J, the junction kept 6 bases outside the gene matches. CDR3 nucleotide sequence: TGTGCCAGCAGCCAAGTAGTAGGGACTAACTACAATGAGCAGTTCTTC. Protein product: CASSQVVGTNYNEQFF.

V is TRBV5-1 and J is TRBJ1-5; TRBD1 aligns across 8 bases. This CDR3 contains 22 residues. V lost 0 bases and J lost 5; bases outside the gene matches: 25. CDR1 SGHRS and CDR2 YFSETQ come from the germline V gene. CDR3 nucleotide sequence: TGCGCCAGCAGCTTGGCCTGGGCTTCGAGGCAGGGGGCGTTTTTCGAACATCAGCCCCAGCATTTT. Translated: CASSLAWASRQGAFFEHQPQHF.

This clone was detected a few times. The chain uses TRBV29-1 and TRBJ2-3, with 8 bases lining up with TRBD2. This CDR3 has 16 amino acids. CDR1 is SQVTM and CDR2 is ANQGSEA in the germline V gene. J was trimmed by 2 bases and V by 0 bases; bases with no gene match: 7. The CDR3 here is CSVEDTSGLSTDTQYF. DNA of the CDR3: TGCAGCGTTGAAGATACTAGCGGCTTATCCACAGATACGCAGTATTTT.

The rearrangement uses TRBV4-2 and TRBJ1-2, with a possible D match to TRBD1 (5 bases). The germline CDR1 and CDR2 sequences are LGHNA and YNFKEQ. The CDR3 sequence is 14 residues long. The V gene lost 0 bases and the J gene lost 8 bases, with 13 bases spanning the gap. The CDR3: CASSQDRGKRGYTF. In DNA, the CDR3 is TGTGCCAGCAGCCAAGATCGGGGGAAGAGGGGCTACACCTTC.

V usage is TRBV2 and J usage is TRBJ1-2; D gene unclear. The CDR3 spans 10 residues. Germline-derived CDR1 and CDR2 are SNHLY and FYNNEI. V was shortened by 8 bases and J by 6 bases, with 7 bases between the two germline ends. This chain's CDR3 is CASGDDGYTF. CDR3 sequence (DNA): TGTGCCAGCGGAGATGATGGCTACACCTTC.

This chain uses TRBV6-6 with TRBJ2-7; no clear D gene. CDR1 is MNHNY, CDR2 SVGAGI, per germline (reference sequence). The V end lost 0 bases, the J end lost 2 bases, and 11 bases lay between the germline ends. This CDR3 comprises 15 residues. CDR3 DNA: TGTGCCAGCAGTTACTCGATTAACAGCCCCTACGAGCAGTACTTC. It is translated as CASSYSINSPYEQYF.

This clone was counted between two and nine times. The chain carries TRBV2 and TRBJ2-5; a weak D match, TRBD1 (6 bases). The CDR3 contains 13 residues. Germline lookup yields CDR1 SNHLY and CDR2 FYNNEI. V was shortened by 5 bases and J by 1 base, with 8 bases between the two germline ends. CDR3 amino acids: CASSRTAQETQYF. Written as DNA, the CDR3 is TGTGCCAGCAGTCGGACAGCCCAAGAGACCCAGTACTTC.

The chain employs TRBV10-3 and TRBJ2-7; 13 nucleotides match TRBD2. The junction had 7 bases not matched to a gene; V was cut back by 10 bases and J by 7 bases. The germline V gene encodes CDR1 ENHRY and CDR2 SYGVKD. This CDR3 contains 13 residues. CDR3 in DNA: TGTGCCACAAGACTAGCGGGAGGTGAAGAGCAGTACTTC. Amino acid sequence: CATRLAGGEEQYF.

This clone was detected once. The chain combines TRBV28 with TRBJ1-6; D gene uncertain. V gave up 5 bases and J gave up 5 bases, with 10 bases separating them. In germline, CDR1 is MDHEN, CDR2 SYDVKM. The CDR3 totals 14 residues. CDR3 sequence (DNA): TGTGCCAGCAGTGACGGACTAAATAATTCACCCCTCCACTTT. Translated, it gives CASSDGLNNSPLHF.

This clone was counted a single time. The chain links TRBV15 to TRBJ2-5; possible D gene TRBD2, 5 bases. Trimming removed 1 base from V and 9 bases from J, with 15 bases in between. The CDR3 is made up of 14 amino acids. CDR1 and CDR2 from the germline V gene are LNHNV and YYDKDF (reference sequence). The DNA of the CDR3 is TGTGCCACCAGCAGAGCGGCCCAGGAGGCGGCCCAGTACTTC. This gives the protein CATSRAAQEAAQYF.

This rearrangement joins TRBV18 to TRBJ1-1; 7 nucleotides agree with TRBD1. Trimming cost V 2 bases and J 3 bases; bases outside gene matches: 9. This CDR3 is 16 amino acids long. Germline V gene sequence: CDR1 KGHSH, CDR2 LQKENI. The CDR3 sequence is CASSPTGAAPYTEAFF. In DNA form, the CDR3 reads TGTGCCAGCTCACCAACAGGGGCCGCCCCTTACACTGAAGCTTTCTTT.

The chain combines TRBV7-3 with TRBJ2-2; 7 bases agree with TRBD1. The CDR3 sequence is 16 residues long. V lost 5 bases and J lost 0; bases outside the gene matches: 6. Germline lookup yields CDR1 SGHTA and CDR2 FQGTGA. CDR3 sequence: CASSTTGVPNTGELFF. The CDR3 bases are TGTGCCAGCAGCACCACAGGGGTGCCGAACACCGGGGAGCTGTTTTTT. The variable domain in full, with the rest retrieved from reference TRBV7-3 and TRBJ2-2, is GAGVSQTPSNKVTEKGKYVELRCDPISGHTALYWYRQSLGQGPEFLIYFQGTGAADDSGLPNDRFFAVRPEGSVSTLKIQRTERGDSAVYLCASSTTGVPNTGELFFGEGSRLTVL.

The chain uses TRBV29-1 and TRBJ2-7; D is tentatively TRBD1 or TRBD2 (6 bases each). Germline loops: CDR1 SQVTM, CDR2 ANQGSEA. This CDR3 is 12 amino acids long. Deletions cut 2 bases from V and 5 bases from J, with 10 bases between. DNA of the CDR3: TGCAGCGTTGAATCCGGGGGCGACGAGCAGTACTTC. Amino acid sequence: CSVESGGDEQYF.

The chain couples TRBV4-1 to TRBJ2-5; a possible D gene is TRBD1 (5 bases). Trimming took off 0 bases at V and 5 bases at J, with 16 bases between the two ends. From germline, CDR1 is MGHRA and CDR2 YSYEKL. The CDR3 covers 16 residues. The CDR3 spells CASSQDPKRGWETQYF. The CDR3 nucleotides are TGCGCCAGCAGCCAAGATCCGAAAAGGGGTTGGGAGACCCAGTACTTC.

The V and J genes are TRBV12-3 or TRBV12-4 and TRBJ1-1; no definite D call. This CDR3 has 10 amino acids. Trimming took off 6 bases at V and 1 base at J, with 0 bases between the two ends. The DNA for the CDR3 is TGTGCCAGCAGGAACACTGAAGCTTTCTTT. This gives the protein CASRNTEAFF.

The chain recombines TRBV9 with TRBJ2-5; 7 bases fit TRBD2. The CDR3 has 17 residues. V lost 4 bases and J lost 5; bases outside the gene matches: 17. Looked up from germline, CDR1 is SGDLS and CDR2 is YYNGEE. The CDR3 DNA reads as TGTGCCAGCAGCTTAAGGGGAGGTGAGACTAGCTTTGAGACCCAGTACTTC. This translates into CASSLRGGETSFETQYF.